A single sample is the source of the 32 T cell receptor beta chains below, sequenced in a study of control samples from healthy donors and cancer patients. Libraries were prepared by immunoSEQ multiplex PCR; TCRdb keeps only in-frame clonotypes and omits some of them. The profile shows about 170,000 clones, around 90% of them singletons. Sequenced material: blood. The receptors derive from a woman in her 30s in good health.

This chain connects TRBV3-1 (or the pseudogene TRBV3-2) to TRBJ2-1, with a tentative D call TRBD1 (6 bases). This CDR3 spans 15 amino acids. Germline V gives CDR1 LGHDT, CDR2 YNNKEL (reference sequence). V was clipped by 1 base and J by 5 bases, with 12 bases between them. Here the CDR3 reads CASSQGWGLDNEQFF. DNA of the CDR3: TGTGCCAGCAGCCAAGGTTGGGGGCTTGACAATGAGCAGTTCTTC.

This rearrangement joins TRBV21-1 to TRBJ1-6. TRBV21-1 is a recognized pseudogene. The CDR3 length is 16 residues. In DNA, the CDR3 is TGTGCCAGCAGCAAAAGAGGATCTGGCGGGGATTCACCCCTCCACTTT. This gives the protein CASSKRGSGGDSPLHF.

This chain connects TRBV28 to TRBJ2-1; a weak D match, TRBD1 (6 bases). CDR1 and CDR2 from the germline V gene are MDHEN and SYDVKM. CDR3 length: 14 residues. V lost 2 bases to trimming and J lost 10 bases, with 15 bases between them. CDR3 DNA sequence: TGTGCCAGCAGTTTAGGGGGCCGGCGAGACGAGCAGTTCTTC. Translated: CASSLGGRRDEQFF.

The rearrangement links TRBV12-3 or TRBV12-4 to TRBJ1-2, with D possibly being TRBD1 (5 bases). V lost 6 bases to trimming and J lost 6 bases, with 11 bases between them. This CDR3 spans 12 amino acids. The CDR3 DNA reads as TGTGCCAGCAGGGGACCCGGAAATGGCTACACCTTC. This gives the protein CASRGPGNGYTF.

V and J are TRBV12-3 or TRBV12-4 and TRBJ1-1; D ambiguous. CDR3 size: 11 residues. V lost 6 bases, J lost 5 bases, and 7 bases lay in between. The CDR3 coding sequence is TGTGCCAGCAGCCGGACGACTGAAGCTTTCTTT. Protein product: CASSRTTEAFF.

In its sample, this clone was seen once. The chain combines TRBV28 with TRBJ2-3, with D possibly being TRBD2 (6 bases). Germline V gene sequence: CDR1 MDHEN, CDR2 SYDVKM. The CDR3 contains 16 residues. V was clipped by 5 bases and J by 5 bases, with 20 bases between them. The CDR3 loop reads CASSPQNSGIGDTQYF. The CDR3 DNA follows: TGTGCCAGCAGTCCACAAAATAGCGGAATCGGAGATACGCAGTATTTT.

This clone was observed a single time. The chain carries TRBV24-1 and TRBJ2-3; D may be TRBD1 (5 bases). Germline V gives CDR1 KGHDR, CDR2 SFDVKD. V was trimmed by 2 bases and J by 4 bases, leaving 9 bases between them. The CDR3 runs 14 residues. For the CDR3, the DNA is TGTGCCACCAGTGATTCCCAGGGTTCAGATACGCAGTATTTT. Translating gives CATSDSQGSDTQYF.

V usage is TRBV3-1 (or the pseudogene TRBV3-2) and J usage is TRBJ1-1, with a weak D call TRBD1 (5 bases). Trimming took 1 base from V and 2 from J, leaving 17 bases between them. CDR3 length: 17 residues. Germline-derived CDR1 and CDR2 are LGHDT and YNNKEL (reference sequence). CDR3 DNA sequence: TGTGCCAGCAGCCAAGGTTTATCTTCGGGGGTCAACACTGAAGCTTTCTTT. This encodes CASSQGLSSGVNTEAFF.

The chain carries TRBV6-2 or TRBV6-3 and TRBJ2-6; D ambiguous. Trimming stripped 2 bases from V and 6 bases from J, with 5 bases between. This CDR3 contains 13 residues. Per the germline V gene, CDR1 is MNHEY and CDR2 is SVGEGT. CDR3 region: CASSYPLANVLTF. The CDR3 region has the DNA TGTGCCAGCAGTTACCCCCTGGCCAACGTCCTGACTTTC.

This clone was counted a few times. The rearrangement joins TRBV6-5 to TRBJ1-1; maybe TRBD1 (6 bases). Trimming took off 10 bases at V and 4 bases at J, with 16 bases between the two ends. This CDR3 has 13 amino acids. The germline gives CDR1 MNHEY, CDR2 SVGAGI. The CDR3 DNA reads TGTGCCACGAGGCCAGGGGCGGGCACTGAAGCTTTCTTT. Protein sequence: CATRPGAGTEAFF.

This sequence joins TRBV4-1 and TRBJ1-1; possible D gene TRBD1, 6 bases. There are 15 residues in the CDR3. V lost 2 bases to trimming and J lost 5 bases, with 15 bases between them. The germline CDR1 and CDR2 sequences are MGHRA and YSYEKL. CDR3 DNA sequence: TGCGCCAGCAGCCAAAGACTGGACAGTACAACTGAAGCTTTCTTT. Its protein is CASSQRLDSTTEAFF.

As DNA, the CDR3 is TGTGCCAGCAGCTTAGCGGAAGGTTTCAATGAGCAGTTCTTC. Translation: CASSLAEGFNEQFF. The chain uses TRBV7-6 and TRBJ2-1; D is unresolved. The V and J ends lost 0 bases and 6 bases respectively, with 9 bases between them. Germline loops: CDR1 SGHVS, CDR2 FNYEAQ. The CDR3 is 14 amino acids.

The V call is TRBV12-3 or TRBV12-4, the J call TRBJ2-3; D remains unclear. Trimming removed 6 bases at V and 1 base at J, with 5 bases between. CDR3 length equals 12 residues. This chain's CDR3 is CASSAGTDTQYF. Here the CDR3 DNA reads TGTGCCAGCAGCGCAGGCACAGATACGCAGTATTTT.

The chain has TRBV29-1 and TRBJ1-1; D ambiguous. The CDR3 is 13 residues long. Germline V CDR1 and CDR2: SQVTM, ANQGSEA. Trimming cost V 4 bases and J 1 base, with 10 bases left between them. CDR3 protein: CSVVSVGNTEAFF. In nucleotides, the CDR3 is TGCAGCGTTGTGTCTGTCGGGAACACTGAAGCTTTCTTT.

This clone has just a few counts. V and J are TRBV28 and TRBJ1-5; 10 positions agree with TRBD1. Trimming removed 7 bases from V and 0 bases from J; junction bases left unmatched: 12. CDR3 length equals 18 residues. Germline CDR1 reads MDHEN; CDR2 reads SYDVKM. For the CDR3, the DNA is TGTGCCAGCATCCCGGGACAGGGGTCTTTTTATAGCAATCAGCCCCAGCATTTT. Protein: CASIPGQGSFYSNQPQHF.

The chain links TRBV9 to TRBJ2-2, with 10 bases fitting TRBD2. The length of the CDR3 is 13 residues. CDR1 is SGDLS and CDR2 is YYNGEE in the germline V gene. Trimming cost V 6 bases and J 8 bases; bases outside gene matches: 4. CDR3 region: CASTSGGSGELFF. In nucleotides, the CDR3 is TGTGCCAGCACTAGCGGGGGATCTGGGGAGCTGTTTTTT.

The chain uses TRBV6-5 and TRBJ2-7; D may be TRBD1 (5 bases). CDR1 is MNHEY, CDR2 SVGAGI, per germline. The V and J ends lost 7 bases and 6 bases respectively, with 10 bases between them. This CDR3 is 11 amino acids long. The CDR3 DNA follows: TGTGCCAGCATAGGGGTAGGCGAGCAGTACTTC. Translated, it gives CASIGVGEQYF.

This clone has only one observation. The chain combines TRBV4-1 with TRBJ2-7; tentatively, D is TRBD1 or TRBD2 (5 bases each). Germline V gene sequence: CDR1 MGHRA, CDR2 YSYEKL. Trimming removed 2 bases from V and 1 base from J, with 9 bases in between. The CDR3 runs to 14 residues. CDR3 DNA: TGCGCCAGCAGCCAACTGGGACGTTCCTACGAGCAGTACTTC. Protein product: CASSQLGRSYEQYF.

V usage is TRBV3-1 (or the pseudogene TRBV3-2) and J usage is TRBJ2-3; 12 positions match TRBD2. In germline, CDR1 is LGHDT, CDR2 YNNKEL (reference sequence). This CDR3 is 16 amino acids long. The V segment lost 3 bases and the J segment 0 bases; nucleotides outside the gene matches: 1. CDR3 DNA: TGTGCCAGCAGCCAGCTAGCGGGGGGGAGCACAGATACGCAGTATTTT. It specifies CASSQLAGGSTDTQYF.

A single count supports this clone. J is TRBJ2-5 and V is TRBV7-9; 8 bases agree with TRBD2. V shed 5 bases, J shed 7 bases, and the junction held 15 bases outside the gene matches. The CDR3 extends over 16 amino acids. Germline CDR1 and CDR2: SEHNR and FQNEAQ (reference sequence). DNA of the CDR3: TGTGCCAGCAGCCCCCGGGAGGGGGGAGGCCATCGGACCCAGTACTTC. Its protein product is CASSPREGGGHRTQYF.

The CDR3 DNA reads as TGTGCCACCAGTGATCATGGGACGGCGCCTTGGAACCAAGAGACCCAGTACTTC. This codes for CATSDHGTAPWNQETQYF. The J gene is TRBJ2-5, the V gene TRBV24-1; possibly TRBD1 or TRBD2 for D (5 bases each). Trimming pared 3 bases from V and 0 bases from J, leaving 19 bases between. CDR1 is KGHDR, CDR2 SFDVKD, per germline. This CDR3 comprises 18 residues.

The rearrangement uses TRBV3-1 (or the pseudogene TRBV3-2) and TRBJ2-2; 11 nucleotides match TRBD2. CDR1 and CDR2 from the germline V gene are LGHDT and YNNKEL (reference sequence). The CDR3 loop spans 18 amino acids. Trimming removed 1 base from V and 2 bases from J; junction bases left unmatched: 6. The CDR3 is CASSQGTGLAVNTGELFF. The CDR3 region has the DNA TGTGCCAGCAGCCAAGGCACGGGACTAGCGGTAAACACCGGGGAGCTGTTTTTT.

CDR3 in DNA: TGCGCCAGCAGCCTGCAAAACAGGGGCTCCTACGAGCAGTACTTC. It codes for CASSLQNRGSYEQYF. The chain recombines TRBV5-1 with TRBJ2-7; 7 bases are a match to TRBD1. The CDR3 loop spans 15 amino acids. J lost 0 bases, V lost 4 bases, and 7 bases had no gene match. The germline V gene encodes CDR1 SGHRS and CDR2 YFSETQ. The full variable domain, rest sourced from reference TRBV5-1 and TRBJ2-7, is KAGVTQTPRYLIKTRGQQVTLSCSPISGHRSVSWYQQTPGQGLQFLFEYFSETQRNKGNFPGRFSGRQFSNSRSEMNVSTLELGDSALYLCASSLQNRGSYEQYFGPGTRLTVT.

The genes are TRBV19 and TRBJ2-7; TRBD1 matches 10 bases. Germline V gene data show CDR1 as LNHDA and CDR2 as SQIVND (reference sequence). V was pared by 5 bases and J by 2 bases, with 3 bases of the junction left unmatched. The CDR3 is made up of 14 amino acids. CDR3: CASSSGQGPYEQYF. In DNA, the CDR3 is TGTGCCAGTAGTTCGGGACAGGGGCCCTACGAGCAGTACTTC.

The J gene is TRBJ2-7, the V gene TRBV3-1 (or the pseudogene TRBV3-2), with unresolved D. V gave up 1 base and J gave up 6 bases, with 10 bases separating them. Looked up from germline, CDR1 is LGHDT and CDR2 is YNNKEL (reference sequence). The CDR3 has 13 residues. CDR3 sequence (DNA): TGTGCCAGCAGCCAAGGTTCCGTGCCCGAGCAGTACTTC. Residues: CASSQGSVPEQYF.

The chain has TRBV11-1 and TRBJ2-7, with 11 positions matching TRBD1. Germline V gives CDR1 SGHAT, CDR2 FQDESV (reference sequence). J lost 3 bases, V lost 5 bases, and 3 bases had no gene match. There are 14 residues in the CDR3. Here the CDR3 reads CASSAGTGGYEQYF. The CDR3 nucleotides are TGTGCCAGCAGCGCTGGGACAGGGGGCTACGAGCAGTACTTC.

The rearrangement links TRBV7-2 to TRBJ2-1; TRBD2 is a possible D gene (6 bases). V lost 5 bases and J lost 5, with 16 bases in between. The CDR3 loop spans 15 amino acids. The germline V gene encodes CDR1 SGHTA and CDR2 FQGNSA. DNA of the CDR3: TGTGCCAGCAGCCCGCCCTGGACTACTAACAATGAGCAGTTCTTC. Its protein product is CASSPPWTTNNEQFF.

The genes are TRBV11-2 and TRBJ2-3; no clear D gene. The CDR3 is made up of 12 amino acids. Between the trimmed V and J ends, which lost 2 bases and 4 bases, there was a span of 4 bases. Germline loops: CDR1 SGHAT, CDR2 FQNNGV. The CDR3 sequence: CASSLFADTQYF. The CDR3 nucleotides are TGTGCCAGCAGCTTATTTGCAGATACGCAGTATTTT.

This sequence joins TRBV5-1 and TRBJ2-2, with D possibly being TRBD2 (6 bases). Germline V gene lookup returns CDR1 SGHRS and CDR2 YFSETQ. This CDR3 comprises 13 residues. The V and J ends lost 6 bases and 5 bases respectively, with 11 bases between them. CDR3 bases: TGCGCCAGCAAAGTGCGGGGTACCGGGGAGCTGTTTTTT. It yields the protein CASKVRGTGELFF.

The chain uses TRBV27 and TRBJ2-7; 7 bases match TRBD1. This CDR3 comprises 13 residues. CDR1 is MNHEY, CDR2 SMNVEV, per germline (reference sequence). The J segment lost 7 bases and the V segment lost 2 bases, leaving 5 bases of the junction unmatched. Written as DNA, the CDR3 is TGTGCCAGCAGTTTAACAGGGGCTGGGGAGCAGTACGTC. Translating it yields CASSLTGAGEQYV.

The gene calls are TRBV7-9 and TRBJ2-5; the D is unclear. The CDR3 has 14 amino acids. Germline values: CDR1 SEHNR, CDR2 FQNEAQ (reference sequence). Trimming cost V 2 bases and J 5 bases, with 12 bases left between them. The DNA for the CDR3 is TGTGCCAGCAGCTTATTTAGTGTCGGGGAGACCCAGTACTTC. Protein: CASSLFSVGETQYF.

CDR3 protein: CASCRTGSYNEQFF. In nucleotides, the CDR3 is TGTGCCAGTTGTCGGACAGGGTCCTACAATGAGCAGTTCTTC. The rearrangement uses TRBV19 and TRBJ2-1; 8 positions agree with TRBD1. V was pared by 8 bases and J by 1 base, with 4 bases of the junction left unmatched. The germline CDR1 and CDR2 sequences are LNHDA and SQIVND (reference sequence). There are 14 residues in the CDR3.